The 17 T cell receptor beta chains given below trace back to one sample, sequenced in a study of T-cell reconstitution after alpha-beta-depleted transplantation in children. Preparation of the TCRbeta library involved a method that used unique molecular identifiers. A single record per CDR3 protein comes from TCRdb applying MiXCR to the PCR reads. The sample gives over 100,000 distinct CDR3 sequences, around 6% of which show up once; 6.1% is in the top ten. The input for sequencing was PBMCs, mostly from graft donor cells, taken 60 days after TCRalphabeta/CD19-depleted stem cell transplant. The source of these receptors is a female patient between 2 and 10 years old who had a stem cell transplant for Fanconi anemia, so the T cells may come from the graft donor.

This clonotype came up many times. The chain couples TRBV19 to TRBJ1-4; no firm D call. Trimming removed 5 bases from V and 8 bases from J, with 18 bases in between. CDR1 is LNHDA, CDR2 SQIVND, per germline (reference sequence). The CDR3 is 15 residues long. CDR3 coding DNA: TGTGCCAGTAGTCCTAGCCCCCGGCGAGGAGAAAAACTGTTTTTT. It codes for CASSPSPRRGEKLFF.

This clonotype was counted ten times or more. This chain links TRBV6-6 with TRBJ1-1; possibly TRBD1 for D (5 bases). Germline CDR1 MNHNY, CDR2 SVGAGI (reference sequence). The germline V and J ends were trimmed by 6 bases and 8 bases, with 16 bases remaining between them. This CDR3 region has 13 residues. The CDR3 loop is CASRSTGTPEAFF. The CDR3 DNA reads as TGTGCCAGCAGGTCGACCGGGACGCCAGAAGCTTTCTTT.

This clonotype was counted many times. V is TRBV5-1 and J is TRBJ2-2, with a possible D match to TRBD1 (7 bases). Germline assignment: CDR1 SGHRS and CDR2 YFSETQ. The V and J ends lost 4 bases and 6 bases respectively, with 13 bases between them. This CDR3 spans 14 amino acids. DNA of the CDR3: TGCGCCAGCAGCCTAACAGGGGAGGCCGGGGAGCTGTTTTTT. As protein: CASSLTGEAGELFF.

The chain combines TRBV7-3 with TRBJ2-5; TRBD2 matches at 8 bases. Germline trimming cut 8 bases from V and 0 bases from J; bases unmatched to any gene: 20. The CDR3 extends over 19 amino acids. Germline loops: CDR1 SGHTA, CDR2 FQGTGA. The CDR3 bases are TGTGCCAGCCAGCTTATATGGTCGGGGGGGGCCTCAGACCAAGAGACCCAGTACTTC. Translated, it gives CASQLIWSGGASDQETQYF. Full variable domain (outside the CDR3, taken from reference TRBV7-3 and TRBJ2-5): GAGVSQTPSNKVTEKGKYVELRCDPISGHTALYWYRQSLGQGPEFLIYFQGTGAADDSGLPNDRFFAVRPEGSVSTLKIQRTERGDSAVYLCASQLIWSGGASDQETQYFGPGTRLLVL.

In this sample, this clonotype turned up many times. The chain couples TRBV28 to TRBJ2-5; a possible D gene is TRBD2 (7 bases). CDR1 is MDHEN and CDR2 is SYDVKM in the germline V gene. The V end lost 2 bases, the J end lost 5 bases, and 12 bases lay between the germline ends. The length of the CDR3 is 14 residues. CDR3 coding DNA: TGTGCCAGCAGTTTAGGGGGGGGCTGGGAGACCCAGTACTTC. As protein: CASSLGGGWETQYF.

V is TRBV5-1 and J is TRBJ1-4; 9 nucleotides align to TRBD1. Germline V gives CDR1 SGHRS, CDR2 YFSETQ. The CDR3 contains 15 residues. Unmatched junction bases numbered 6, after V lost 2 bases and J lost 7 bases. In DNA form, the CDR3 reads TGCGCCAGCAGCTTCGACGGACAGGGGTCTGAAAAACTGTTTTTT. Its translation: CASSFDGQGSEKLFF.

In its sample, this clonotype was seen a few times. V and J are TRBV5-1 and TRBJ2-2; TRBD1 matches 8 bases. The V and J ends lost 1 base and 7 bases, in that order; junction bases with no gene match: 6. This CDR3 region has 15 residues. Germline values: CDR1 SGHRS, CDR2 YFSETQ. CDR3 coding DNA: TGCGCCAGCAGCTTGCGGACAGGGCAGAGCGGGGAGCTGTTTTTT. Translated: CASSLRTGQSGELFF.

This clonotype has only a few counts. V and J are TRBV20-1 and TRBJ1-1, with 10 positions matching TRBD1. Per the germline V gene, CDR1 is DFQATT and CDR2 is SNEGSKA (reference sequence). This CDR3 region has 14 residues. V dropped 7 bases and J dropped 4; count of bases not matched to a gene: 9. The CDR3, as DNA: TGCAGTGTGTCGGACAGGGGGAGGGTCACTGAAGCTTTCTTT. This sequence encodes CSVSDRGRVTEAFF.

This clonotype has a count of ten or more. The chain uses TRBV7-2 and TRBJ2-3, with 8 bases that match TRBD2. The CDR3 sequence is 15 residues long. The germline V gene has CDR1 SGHTA and CDR2 FQGNSA. With V trimmed by 5 bases and J by 2 bases, 6 bases remained unmatched. CDR3 in amino acids: CASSGGLAHTDTQYF. CDR3 nucleotide sequence: TGTGCCAGCAGCGGAGGACTAGCCCACACAGATACGCAGTATTTT.

This clonotype was counted at least ten times. The rearrangement links TRBV5-1 to TRBJ2-6; D remains unclear. V was pared by 1 base and J by 2 bases, with 10 bases between. This CDR3 region has 16 residues. Per the germline V gene, CDR1 is SGHRS and CDR2 is YFSETQ. The chain's CDR3 is CASSLNGEAGANVLTF. In DNA, the CDR3 is TGCGCCAGCAGCTTGAATGGTGAAGCTGGGGCCAACGTCCTGACTTTC.

V and J are TRBV5-1 and TRBJ2-5, with 7 bases identical to TRBD1. Germline V gene lookup returns CDR1 SGHRS and CDR2 YFSETQ. V was pared by 3 bases and J by 1 base, with 0 bases of the junction left unmatched. This CDR3 spans 13 amino acids. CDR3 residues: CASSWDSQETQYF. CDR3 DNA sequence: TGCGCCAGCAGCTGGGACAGCCAAGAGACCCAGTACTTC.

This clonotype was picked up a small number of times. CDR3 sequence: CSASETSGSWYEQYF. The DNA of the CDR3 is TGCAGTGCTAGCGAAACTAGCGGGAGTTGGTACGAGCAGTACTTC. The rearrangement joins TRBV20-1 to TRBJ2-7; TRBD2 agrees at 11 bases. Germline V gene lookup returns CDR1 DFQATT and CDR2 SNEGSKA (reference sequence). This CDR3 region has 15 residues. J lost 4 bases, V lost 3 bases, and 8 bases had no gene match.

This clonotype was counted at least ten times. The chain couples TRBV12-3 or TRBV12-4 to TRBJ2-7; no clear D. CDR3 length: 13 amino acids. The V end was cut by 3 bases, the J end by 0 bases, with 6 bases between. CDR3 sequence: CASSFGSSYEQYF. The CDR3 nucleotides are TGTGCCAGCAGTTTTGGCAGCTCCTACGAGCAGTACTTC.

This clonotype was counted ten times or more. The V and J genes are TRBV28 and TRBJ2-7, with D unclear. Trimming pared 5 bases from V and 2 bases from J, leaving 13 bases between. CDR3 size: 14 residues. CDR1 and CDR2 (germline): MDHEN, SYDVKM. CDR3 bases: TGTGCCAGCAGTCCCCGGCAGGCTGCCTACGAGCAGTACTTC. It specifies CASSPRQAAYEQYF.

This clonotype has a count of ten or more. The chain is built from TRBV4-2 and TRBJ2-7; a possible D gene is TRBD2 (5 bases). The CDR3 has 17 amino acids. Germline CDR1 LGHNA, CDR2 YNFKEQ. The V gene lost 1 base and the J gene lost 5 bases, with 21 bases spanning the gap. In DNA form, the CDR3 reads TGTGCCAGCAGCCAAGTCGCGGGCGACCCTGTGGTGAACGAGCAGTACTTC. Translating it yields CASSQVAGDPVVNEQYF.

This clonotype has more than one count but fewer than ten. The chain employs TRBV6-1 and TRBJ2-6, with 7 bases fitting TRBD1. This CDR3 is built from 17 residues. Germline CDR1 MNHNS, CDR2 SASEGT. J lost 0 bases, V lost 6 bases, and 8 bases had no gene match. CDR3: CASSPHNRGSGANVLTF. The CDR3, as DNA: TGTGCCAGCAGCCCACACAACAGGGGCTCTGGGGCCAACGTCCTGACTTTC.

This chain connects TRBV9 to TRBJ2-3; D remains unclear. The germline gives CDR1 SGDLS, CDR2 YYNGEE. Trimming pared 4 bases from V and 5 bases from J, leaving 11 bases between. This CDR3 has 13 amino acids. CDR3 in DNA: TGTGCCAGCAGCCCGAGTCCTATAGATACGCAGTATTTT. Its translation is CASSPSPIDTQYF.